A single sample gave rise to the 31 T cell receptor beta chains below, sequenced in a study of blood T cell repertoires in COVID-19. Using immunoSEQ multiplex PCR, the repertoire was profiled, and TCRdb retains in-frame clones only, with some absent. The data show 200,000 to 250,000 clones, approximately 87% seen once. The sample taken for sequencing was peripheral blood. These receptors came from a woman between 50 and 59 years old with acute or convalescent COVID-19.

The CDR3: CTSSFRGFSARSYNEQFF. The CDR3 DNA is TGCACCAGCAGCTTCCGGGGGTTTAGCGCCCGCTCCTACAATGAGCAGTTCTTC. The rearrangement joins TRBV1 to TRBJ2-1; the table gives TRBD2 as D, unverified against the DNA. TRBV1 is annotated as a pseudogene. This CDR3 has 18 residues.

V usage is TRBV19 and J usage is TRBJ1-1, with 7 bases lining up with TRBD1. V was pared by 8 bases and J by 2 bases, with 2 bases of the junction left unmatched. Germline CDR1 LNHDA, CDR2 SQIVND (reference sequence). The CDR3 is made up of 12 amino acids. Here the CDR3 reads CASGQVNTEAFF. Written as DNA, the CDR3 is TGTGCCAGTGGACAGGTTAACACTGAAGCTTTCTTT.

The chain carries TRBV7-2 and TRBJ2-3; D uncertain. The CDR3 has 14 amino acids. The V gene lost 5 bases and the J gene lost 3 bases, with 12 bases spanning the gap. In germline, CDR1 is SGHTA, CDR2 FQGNSA. CDR3 in DNA: TGTGCCAGCAGCACGGTAGCTGCGACAGATACGCAGTATTTT. Its protein is CASSTVAATDTQYF.

The chain joins TRBV27 to TRBJ1-1, with D maybe TRBD1 (6 bases). The CDR3 loop spans 11 amino acids. Trimming stripped 7 bases from V and 7 bases from J, with 10 bases between. CDR1 is MNHEY and CDR2 is SMNVEV in the germline V gene (reference sequence). For the CDR3, the DNA is TGTGCCAGCAATCAGGGGTATGAAGCTTTCTTT. It encodes CASNQGYEAFF.

This clone has more than one count but fewer than ten. The rearrangement joins TRBV19 to TRBJ2-1; no reliable D call. Trimming cost V 0 bases and J 12 bases, with 6 bases left between them. The CDR3 is made up of 11 amino acids. The germline gives CDR1 LNHDA, CDR2 SQIVND (reference sequence). DNA for the CDR3: TGTGCCAGTAGTATAGATCTTAGGCAGTTCTTC. Amino acids: CASSIDLRQFF.

The V and J genes are TRBV11-3 and TRBJ2-2, with 8 bases aligning to TRBD2. The V gene's germline CDR1 is SGHNT and CDR2 YENEEA. CDR3 length equals 18 residues. V was clipped by 5 bases and J by 6 bases; unmatched bases: 17. The CDR3 spells CASSPGGSGGPVAGELFF. The DNA of the CDR3 is TGTGCCAGCAGCCCCGGGGGGAGCGGGGGCCCCGTGGCCGGGGAGCTGTTTTTT.

This clone was recorded only once. CDR3 sequence: CASSLWDRATDTQYF. The CDR3 DNA is TGCGCCAGCAGCCTCTGGGACAGGGCCACAGATACGCAGTATTTT. The chain recombines TRBV5-1 with TRBJ2-3; 9 nucleotides align to TRBD1. The germline CDR1 and CDR2 sequences are SGHRS and YFSETQ. The CDR3 covers 15 residues. Germline trimming cut 4 bases from V and 2 bases from J; bases unmatched to any gene: 5.

The chain links TRBV3-1 (or the pseudogene TRBV3-2) to TRBJ1-3; D not resolved. V lost 0 bases to trimming and J lost 0 bases, with 18 bases between them. This CDR3 spans 19 amino acids. Looked up from germline, CDR1 is LGHDT and CDR2 is YNNKEL (reference sequence). CDR3 region: CASSQDSIGLISSGNTIYF. The CDR3 nucleotides read TGTGCCAGCAGCCAAGACTCTATTGGACTCATAAGCTCTGGAAACACCATATATTTT.

The chain couples TRBV5-1 to TRBJ2-5, with D perhaps TRBD1 (6 bases). In germline, CDR1 is SGHRS, CDR2 YFSETQ. Trimming took 3 bases from V and 7 from J, leaving 16 bases between them. CDR3 length equals 14 residues. CDR3 bases: TGCGCCAGCAGCTCTGGGACAATTGGGGGGACCCAGTACTTC. Translating gives CASSSGTIGGTQYF.

The chain recombines TRBV3-1 (or the pseudogene TRBV3-2) with TRBJ1-2; D is undetermined. V was cut by 4 bases and J by 0 bases, with 9 bases left in between. CDR3 length: 14 amino acids. Per germline, CDR1 LGHDT and CDR2 YNNKEL (reference sequence). The CDR3 is CASSLTLSNYGYTF. As DNA, the CDR3 is TGTGCCAGCAGCCTGACACTTTCTAACTATGGCTACACCTTC.

The rearrangement links TRBV3-1 (or the pseudogene TRBV3-2) to TRBJ2-3; 9 bases match TRBD2. This CDR3 spans 15 amino acids. Germline V gives CDR1 LGHDT, CDR2 YNNKEL (reference sequence). Trimming took 4 bases from V and 6 from J; bases not matched to a gene: 8. This CDR3 reads CASSPKRGDLDTQYF. In DNA, the CDR3 is TGTGCCAGCAGCCCAAAGCGGGGGGACCTCGATACGCAGTATTTT.

This rearrangement joins TRBV5-1 to TRBJ2-7; a weak D match, TRBD1 (5 bases). Germline CDR1 and CDR2: SGHRS and YFSETQ. This CDR3 is built from 13 residues. Trimming removed 4 bases from V and 2 bases from J, with 10 bases in between. The CDR3 sequence: CASSATATYEQYF. Here the CDR3 DNA reads TGCGCCAGCAGCGCGACAGCTACCTACGAGCAGTACTTC.

V usage is TRBV6-2 or TRBV6-3 and J usage is TRBJ2-1, with D perhaps TRBD2 (6 bases). Germline assignment: CDR1 MNHEY and CDR2 SVGEGT. This CDR3 is built from 16 residues. V lost 7 bases, J lost 0 bases, and 16 bases lay in between. Written as DNA, the CDR3 is TGTGCCAGCACCCCTCTCGCGGGGAGCTCCTACAATGAGCAGTTCTTC. Amino acid sequence: CASTPLAGSSYNEQFF.

The CDR3 sequence: CASSQVGTGVIYGYTF. DNA for the CDR3: TGTGCCAGCAGCCAAGTCGGGACAGGGGTGATCTATGGCTACACCTTC. This chain uses TRBV14 with TRBJ1-2; 10 nucleotides match TRBD1. The CDR3 is 16 residues long. V lost 1 base to trimming and J lost 4 bases; unmatched junction nucleotides: 6. Germline lookup yields CDR1 SGHDN and CDR2 FVKESK.

The V gene is TRBV5-4, the J gene TRBJ1-2; unclear D gene. Trimming left V 2 bases short and J 7 bases short, with 15 bases between. The length of the CDR3 is 14 residues. Germline V gives CDR1 SGHNT, CDR2 YYREEE (reference sequence). For the CDR3, the DNA is TGTGCCAGCAGCTTTAGTCGCGGGGATAGTGGCTACACCTTC. It codes for CASSFSRGDSGYTF.

The chain uses TRBV6-4 and TRBJ1-6, with no clear D. The ends were cut back, 2 bases at V and 10 bases at J, with 9 bases in the middle. CDR1 is MRHNA and CDR2 is SNTAGT in the germline V gene. There are 13 residues in the CDR3. CDR3 amino acids: CASSDGEDSPLHF. The CDR3 region has the DNA TGTGCCAGCAGTGACGGGGAGGACTCACCCCTCCACTTT.

This chain joins TRBV11-2 and TRBJ1-2; 7 bases match TRBD1. CDR3 size: 14 residues. The germline V gene encodes CDR1 SGHAT and CDR2 FQNNGV. Trimming cost V 2 bases and J 6 bases; bases outside gene matches: 6. This CDR3 reads CASSLLAGGNGYTF. The CDR3 DNA reads as TGTGCCAGCAGCTTACTGGCAGGGGGAAATGGCTACACCTTC.

This clone was seen just once. The rearrangement links TRBV7-9 to TRBJ2-1; a possible D gene is TRBD2 (6 bases). This CDR3 is built from 15 residues. With 5 bases removed from V and 3 bases from J, the gap between germline ends came to 14 bases. Germline V gene sequence: CDR1 SEHNR, CDR2 FQNEAQ (reference sequence). Here the CDR3 DNA reads TGTGCCAGCAGCCCCCGAACCGGGGGCTACAATGAGCAGTTCTTC. Its translation: CASSPRTGGYNEQFF.

The rearrangement links TRBV6-1 to TRBJ2-1; D is undetermined. The CDR3 is 15 residues long. Germline CDR1 and CDR2: MNHNS and SASEGT. V gave up 7 bases and J gave up 4 bases, with 17 bases separating them. CDR3 DNA sequence: TGTGCCAGCACCCAAGGTCGACACCCGTACAATGAGCAGTTCTTC. Its translation: CASTQGRHPYNEQFF.

V gene TRBV27 combines with J gene TRBJ1-3; TRBD1 matches 12 bases. This CDR3 comprises 16 residues. CDR1 is MNHEY and CDR2 is SMNVEV in the germline V gene (reference sequence). With 5 bases clipped from V and 1 base from J, the junction kept 3 bases outside the gene matches. CDR3 residues: CASSGGQGASGNTIYF. DNA for the CDR3: TGTGCCAGCAGTGGGGGACAGGGGGCTTCTGGAAACACCATATATTTT.

As regards this clone: The same CDR3 also results from other DNA sequences found in this sample. This chain joins TRBV3-1 (or the pseudogene TRBV3-2) and TRBJ1-1; 9 bases fit TRBD1. Germline CDR1 and CDR2: LGHDT and YNNKEL (reference sequence). The V and J ends lost 4 bases and 5 bases, in that order; junction bases with no gene match: 5. This CDR3 contains 14 residues. CDR3 in DNA: TGTGCCAGCAGCCTAACAGGGGGCGGTACTGAAGCTTTCTTT. Amino acids: CASSLTGGGTEAFF.

This rearrangement joins TRBV6-6 to TRBJ2-3; 11 positions match TRBD2. The CDR3 runs to 16 residues. Unmatched junction bases numbered 13, after V lost 6 bases and J lost 8 bases. Per the germline V gene, CDR1 is MNHNY and CDR2 is SVGAGI (reference sequence). The CDR3 reads CASSQTSGVTRGTQYF. CDR3 nucleotide sequence: TGTGCCAGCAGCCAGACTAGCGGGGTAACACGGGGTACGCAGTATTTT.

The CDR3, as DNA: TGTGCCAGCATTGCCGGGAGCCGAAACACCGGGGAGCTGTTTTTT. This codes for CASIAGSRNTGELFF. The rearrangement uses TRBV7-9 and TRBJ2-2; a possible D gene is TRBD2 (6 bases). This CDR3 comprises 15 residues. V shed 7 bases and J shed 2 bases, with 14 bases lying between them. Germline CDR1 and CDR2: SEHNR and FQNEAQ (reference sequence).

J is TRBJ2-5 and V is TRBV30, with D tentatively TRBD2 (5 bases). V was clipped by 0 bases and J by 1 base, with 6 bases between them. The CDR3 is made up of 13 amino acids. Germline CDR1 and CDR2: GTSNPN and SVGIG (reference sequence). Here the CDR3 reads CAWSVGSQETQYF. The DNA for the CDR3 is TGTGCCTGGAGTGTAGGGAGCCAAGAGACCCAGTACTTC.

V and J are TRBV5-1 and TRBJ1-1; D call uncertain. This CDR3 has 13 amino acids. In germline, CDR1 is SGHRS, CDR2 YFSETQ. Trimming removed 0 bases from V and 4 bases from J, with 7 bases in between. Here the CDR3 DNA reads TGCGCCAGCAGCTTGGAAGGGAGCACTGAAGCTTTCTTT. It is translated as CASSLEGSTEAFF. Based on the CDR3 plus reference TRBV5-1 and TRBJ1-1, the full variable domain is KAGVTQTPRYLIKTRGQQVTLSCSPISGHRSVSWYQQTPGQGLQFLFEYFSETQRNKGNFPGRFSGRQFSNSRSEMNVSTLELGDSALYLCASSLEGSTEAFFGQGTRLTVV.

The chain joins TRBV19 to TRBJ1-2, with D perhaps matching TRBD1 (6 bases). Deletions cut 4 bases from V and 4 bases from J, with 10 bases between. Germline V gene sequence: CDR1 LNHDA, CDR2 SQIVND (reference sequence). The CDR3 is 13 residues long. In DNA form, the CDR3 reads TGTGCCAGTAGTACCCCACAGGGCTATGGCTACACCTTC. Translation: CASSTPQGYGYTF.

The gene calls are TRBV9 and TRBJ1-2; maybe TRBD1 (6 bases). Germline V gene data show CDR1 as SGDLS and CDR2 as YYNGEE. V was trimmed by 4 bases and J by 5 bases, leaving 18 bases between them. CDR3 length: 15 residues. DNA for the CDR3: TGTGCCAGCAGCCCCCAGGAGAACAGGGAGTATGGCTACACCTTC. Protein sequence: CASSPQENREYGYTF.

The chain joins TRBV19 to TRBJ1-4; D gene ambiguous. V lost 3 bases and J 4 bases, leaving 9 bases between the germline ends. This CDR3 has 14 amino acids. Germline CDR1 and CDR2: LNHDA and SQIVND (reference sequence). CDR3 bases: TGTGCCAGTAGTATGTTCGGGTATAATGAAAAACTGTTTTTT. Protein product: CASSMFGYNEKLFF.

The rearrangement links TRBV10-3 to TRBJ1-3, with unresolved D. This CDR3 has 16 residues. Germline loops: CDR1 ENHRY, CDR2 SYGVKD. V was pared by 0 bases and J by 0 bases, with 9 bases between. The CDR3 reads CAISESNYLSGNTIYF. In DNA, the CDR3 is TGTGCCATCAGTGAGTCGAACTATCTCTCTGGAAACACCATATATTTT.

This clone was counted only a few times. The chain joins TRBV6-5 to TRBJ1-2; D is ambiguous. The V gene's germline CDR1 is MNHEY and CDR2 SVGAGI. Trimming took 2 bases from V and 4 from J, leaving 8 bases between them. The CDR3 covers 13 residues. The CDR3 DNA sequence: TGTGCCAGCAGTTACAGACACTCCTATGGCTACACCTTC. Protein: CASSYRHSYGYTF.

The rearrangement uses TRBV9 and TRBJ2-3, with 10 bases that match TRBD1. V shed 3 bases, J shed 5 bases, and the junction held 9 bases outside the gene matches. The CDR3 is made up of 16 amino acids. Germline V lookup: CDR1 SGDLS, CDR2 YYNGEE. This CDR3 is CASSAPGQGIGDTQYF. DNA of the CDR3: TGTGCCAGCAGCGCTCCGGGACAGGGGATAGGAGATACGCAGTATTTT.